Listed here are 20 T cell receptor beta chains from one sample, sequenced in a study of identical twins. A single record per CDR3 protein comes from TCRdb applying MiXCR to the 5' RACE reads. The table has 260,000 or so distinct CDR3 sequences, approximately 6.8% seen once. This sample was shared with a second study, whose subject was yellow fever vaccine responses in identical twins.

The sequenced sample consisted of CD8+ T cells sorted from blood. Source of these receptors: a woman aged 18-30 years in good health.

Here the CDR3 DNA reads TGTGCCAGCAGCATAGGACAGGGTACTCCTGGGGCCAACGTCCTGACTTTC. This gives the protein CASSIGQGTPGANVLTF. V gene TRBV7-9 combines with J gene TRBJ2-6; 8 bases agree with TRBD1. The germline V gene encodes CDR1 SEHNR and CDR2 FQNEAQ (reference sequence). The CDR3 loop spans 17 amino acids. V dropped 5 bases and J dropped 2; count of bases not matched to a gene: 8.

This chain uses TRBV5-1 with TRBJ2-7; TRBD2 might be the D (6 bases). Germline loops: CDR1 SGHRS, CDR2 YFSETQ. The CDR3 length is 14 residues. V was clipped by 4 bases and J by 2 bases, with 13 bases between them. The CDR3 protein is CASSHWTGAYEQYV. CDR3 sequence (DNA): TGCGCCAGCAGCCACTGGACGGGGGCCTACGAGCAGTACGTC.

In its sample, this clonotype was seen a few times. V usage is TRBV27 and J usage is TRBJ2-7; maybe TRBD1 (6 bases). V was pared by 4 bases and J by 0 bases, with 16 bases between. The V gene's germline CDR1 is MNHEY and CDR2 SMNVEV (reference sequence). This CDR3 comprises 16 residues. The CDR3 nucleotides read TGTGCCAGCAGTTGGGGTGGGGGCTCCCTCTCCTACGAGCAGTACTTC. Translating gives CASSWGGGSLSYEQYF.

The sample holds many counts of this clonotype. The V gene is TRBV29-1, the J gene TRBJ2-1, with 9 bases fitting TRBD2. CDR3 length equals 14 residues. Germline V gene sequence: CDR1 SQVTM, CDR2 ANQGSEA. The V gene end was trimmed by 7 bases and the J gene end by 0 bases; junction bases not matched to a gene: 4. The CDR3 is CSGQTSGSYNEQFF. The CDR3 region has the DNA TGCAGCGGCCAGACTAGCGGCTCCTACAATGAGCAGTTCTTC.

The rearrangement links TRBV7-9 to TRBJ1-4; D is unclear. The germline V gene has CDR1 SEHNR and CDR2 FQNEAQ (reference sequence). The CDR3 contains 12 residues. V lost 5 bases and J lost 8, with 9 bases in between. CDR3 nucleotides: TGTGCCAGCAGCACCGGACGGGAAAAACTGTTTTTT. This sequence encodes CASSTGREKLFF.

This clonotype has only a few counts. The chain carries TRBV5-4 and TRBJ1-1, with 7 nucleotides matching TRBD1. Trimming cost V 8 bases and J 8 bases; bases outside gene matches: 6. Germline V gene sequence: CDR1 SGHNT, CDR2 YYREEE (reference sequence). The CDR3 has 11 residues. CDR3 in amino acids: CASVTGREAFF. The CDR3 coding sequence is TGTGCCAGTGTGACAGGGCGGGAAGCTTTCTTT.

The DNA for the CDR3 is TGTGCCAGCAGACGACGACTAGCTGGGAGATACAATGAGCAGTTCTTC. Its protein product is CASRRRLAGRYNEQFF. J is TRBJ2-1 and V is TRBV3-1; 7 nucleotides align to TRBD2. J lost 4 bases, V lost 6 bases, and 12 bases had no gene match. The germline V gene encodes CDR1 LGHDT and CDR2 YNNKEL (reference sequence). The CDR3 is made up of 16 amino acids.

This clonotype was seen only a few times. V and J are TRBV6-5 and TRBJ2-3; TRBD2 might be the D (5 bases). The CDR3 is 17 residues long. The V and J ends lost 1 base and 1 base respectively, with 15 bases between them. Germline V gives CDR1 MNHEY, CDR2 SVGAGI. DNA of the CDR3: TGTGCCAGCAGTTACTATATGGACGGGGATCGCACAGATACGCAGTATTTT. Amino acid sequence: CASSYYMDGDRTDTQYF.

This clonotype was seen only a few times. The chain uses TRBV5-6 and TRBJ2-1; D not certain. The CDR3 length is 15 residues. The ends were cut back, 4 bases at V and 4 bases at J, with 15 bases in the middle. From germline, CDR1 is SGHDT and CDR2 YYEEEE. The DNA of the CDR3 is TGTGCCAGCAGCCCCGACCTCCCTTGGTACAATGAGCAGTTCTTC. As protein: CASSPDLPWYNEQFF.

There are a few counts of this clonotype. This rearrangement joins TRBV7-8 to TRBJ2-1, with D possibly being TRBD2 (6 bases). Germline loops: CDR1 SGHVS, CDR2 FQNEAQ. This CDR3 spans 16 amino acids. Trimming cost V 3 bases and J 0 bases, with 12 bases left between them. The CDR3 is CASSLWEEGSYNEQFF. The CDR3 DNA sequence: TGTGCCAGCAGCTTGTGGGAGGAAGGCTCCTACAATGAGCAGTTCTTC.

The sample holds a few counts of this clonotype. This chain joins TRBV7-7 and TRBJ2-2; 9 positions agree with TRBD1. Per the germline V gene, CDR1 is SSHAT and CDR2 is FNYEAQ (reference sequence). The V gene end was trimmed by 4 bases and the J gene end by 6 bases; junction bases not matched to a gene: 6. The CDR3 is 15 residues long. The CDR3 sequence: CASSSGQGLAGELFF. CDR3 nucleotide sequence: TGTGCCAGCAGCTCGGGACAGGGACTGGCCGGGGAGCTGTTTTTT.

This clonotype showed up many times. J is TRBJ2-7 and V is TRBV12-3 or TRBV12-4, with D perhaps given as TRBD1 or TRBD2 (5 bases each). The V end lost 0 bases, the J end lost 4 bases, and 10 bases lay between the germline ends. The CDR3 is 14 amino acids. The CDR3 sequence is CASSLAGGDYEQYF. For the CDR3, the DNA is TGTGCCAGCAGTTTAGCTGGGGGAGATTACGAGCAGTACTTC.

The sample holds many counts of this clonotype. The chain uses TRBV12-3 or TRBV12-4 and TRBJ2-7; D not resolved. Trimming stripped 3 bases from V and 0 bases from J, with 9 bases between. The CDR3 has 14 amino acids. In nucleotides, the CDR3 is TGTGCCAGCAGTTTGGGCCCACACTCCTACGAGCAGTACTTC. Its protein product is CASSLGPHSYEQYF.

This clonotype was detected a few times. This sequence joins TRBV7-9 and TRBJ2-1; D gene unclear. CDR1 and CDR2 (germline): SEHNR, FQNEAQ (reference sequence). The V gene lost 3 bases and the J gene lost 6 bases, with 15 bases spanning the gap. This CDR3 is 15 amino acids long. CDR3 sequence (DNA): TGTGCCAGCAGCTTCGTTGACGCTCCACTCAATGAGCAGTTCTTC. Encoded protein: CASSFVDAPLNEQFF. Supplemented by reference TRBV7-9 and TRBJ2-1, the full variable domain reads DTGVSQNPRHKITKRGQNVTFRCDPISEHNRLYWYRQTLGQGPEFLTYFQNEAQLEKSRLLSDRFSAERPKGSFSTLEIQRTEQGDSAMYLCASSFVDAPLNEQFFGPGTRLTVL.

The chain is built from TRBV10-2 and TRBJ2-7; D call uncertain. The germline V gene encodes CDR1 WSHSY and CDR2 SAAADI. V was cut by 0 bases and J by 3 bases, with 3 bases left in between. The CDR3 runs to 12 residues. This CDR3 reads CASSESNYEQYV. The CDR3 DNA sequence: TGCGCCAGCAGTGAGTCCAACTACGAGCAGTACGTC.

This clonotype was counted ten times or more. The rearrangement links TRBV28 to TRBJ2-3, with 8 nucleotides matching TRBD1. Unmatched junction bases numbered 3, after V lost 5 bases and J lost 2 bases. The CDR3 is 14 residues long. Germline assignment: CDR1 MDHEN and CDR2 SYDVKM. The chain's CDR3 is CASSTGQDTDTQYF. In DNA form, the CDR3 reads TGTGCCAGCAGTACGGGACAGGACACAGATACGCAGTATTTT. The variable domain in full, completed from reference TRBV28 and TRBJ2-3, reads DVKVTQSSRYLVKRTGEKVFLECVQDMDHENMFWYRQDPGLGLRLIYFSYDVKMKEKGDIPEGYSVSREKKERFSLILESASTNQTSMYLCASSTGQDTDTQYFGPGTRLTVL.

The chain combines TRBV3-1 with TRBJ2-7; D gene ambiguous. Germline V gene sequence: CDR1 LGHDT, CDR2 YNNKEL (reference sequence). V lost 6 bases, J lost 3 bases, and 21 bases lay in between. The CDR3 is 16 amino acids. CDR3 in DNA: TGTGCCAGCAGTCCGGGTCGGCTAGTAGGGAACTACGAGCAGTACTTC. It codes for CASSPGRLVGNYEQYF.

This chain uses TRBV12-5 with TRBJ2-5; D is possibly TRBD2 (5 bases). V was cut by 2 bases and J by 4 bases, with 11 bases left in between. This CDR3 spans 14 amino acids. Germline CDR1 LGHNT, CDR2 FRNRAP. The CDR3 DNA follows: TGTGCTAGTGGTTTGCCGGGATTTGTAGAGACCCAGTACTTC. Its protein is CASGLPGFVETQYF.

A few counts support this clonotype. The chain recombines TRBV4-1 with TRBJ1-1, with D uncertain. V lost 0 bases, J lost 2 bases, and 10 bases lay in between. The germline gives CDR1 MGHRA, CDR2 YSYEKL. The CDR3 sequence is 15 residues long. The CDR3 bases are TGCGCCAGCAGCCAAGATCTGGCGGGTAACACTGAAGCTTTCTTT. Its translation: CASSQDLAGNTEAFF.

The chain couples TRBV5-8 to TRBJ2-7; D uncertain. This CDR3 is built from 14 residues. Trimming removed 4 bases at V and 0 bases at J, with 11 bases between. CDR1 is SGHTS and CDR2 is YDEGEE in the germline V gene. CDR3 loop: CASSPGLISYEQYF. The CDR3 nucleotides read TGTGCCAGCAGCCCTGGGCTTATCTCCTACGAGCAGTACTTC.